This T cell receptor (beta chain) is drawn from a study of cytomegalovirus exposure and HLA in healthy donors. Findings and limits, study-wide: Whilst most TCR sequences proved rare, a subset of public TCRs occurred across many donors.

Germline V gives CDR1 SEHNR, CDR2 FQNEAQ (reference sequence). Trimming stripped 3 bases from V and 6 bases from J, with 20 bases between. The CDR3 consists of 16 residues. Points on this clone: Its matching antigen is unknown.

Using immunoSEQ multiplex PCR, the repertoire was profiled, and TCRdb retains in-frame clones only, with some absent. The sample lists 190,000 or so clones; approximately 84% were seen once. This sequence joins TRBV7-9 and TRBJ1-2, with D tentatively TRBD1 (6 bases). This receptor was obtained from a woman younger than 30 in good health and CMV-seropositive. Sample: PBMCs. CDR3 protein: CASSFYRQAARNGYTF. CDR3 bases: TGTGCCAGCAGCTTTTATAGACAGGCCGCCAGGAATGGCTACACCTTC.